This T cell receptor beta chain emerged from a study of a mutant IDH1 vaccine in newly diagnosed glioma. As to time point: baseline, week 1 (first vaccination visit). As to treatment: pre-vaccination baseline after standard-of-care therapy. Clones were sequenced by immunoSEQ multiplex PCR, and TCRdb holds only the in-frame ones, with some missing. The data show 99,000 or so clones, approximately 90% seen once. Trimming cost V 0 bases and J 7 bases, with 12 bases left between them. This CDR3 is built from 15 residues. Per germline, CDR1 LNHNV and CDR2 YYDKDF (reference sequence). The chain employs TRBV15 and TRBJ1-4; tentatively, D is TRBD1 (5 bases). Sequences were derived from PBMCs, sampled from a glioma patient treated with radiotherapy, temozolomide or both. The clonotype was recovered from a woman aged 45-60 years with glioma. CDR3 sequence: CATSRDRGSGEKLFF. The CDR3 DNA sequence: TGTGCCACCAGCAGAGATCGGGGCAGTGGTGAAAAACTGTTTTTT.